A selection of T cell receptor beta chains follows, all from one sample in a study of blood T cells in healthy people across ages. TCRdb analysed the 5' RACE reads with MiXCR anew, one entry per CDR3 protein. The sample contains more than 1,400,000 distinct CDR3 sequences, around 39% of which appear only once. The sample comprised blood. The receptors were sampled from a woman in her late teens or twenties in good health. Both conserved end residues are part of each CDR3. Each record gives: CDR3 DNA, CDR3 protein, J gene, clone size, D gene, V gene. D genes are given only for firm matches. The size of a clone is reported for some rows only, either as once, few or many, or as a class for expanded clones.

CDR3 DNA: TGTGCCACCAGTGATGCACTAGCGGGGGGAAACACCGGGGAGCTGTTTTTT
CDR3 protein: CATSDALAGGNTGELFF
J gene: TRBJ2-2
clone size: .
D gene: TRBD2
V gene: TRBV24-1

CDR3 DNA: TGCGCCAGCAGCCAAGGGAGGGGTACTAATGAAAAACTGTTTTTT
CDR3 protein: CASSQGRGTNEKLFF
J gene: TRBJ1-4
clone size: .
D gene: .
V gene: TRBV4-1

CDR3 DNA: TGCAGCGTTGGACCGTACGCTAACTATGGCTACACCTTC
CDR3 protein: CSVGPYANYGYTF
J gene: TRBJ1-2
clone size: .
D gene: .
V gene: TRBV29-1

CDR3 DNA: TGTGCCAGCAAGAAGGGGACAGGGGAAGAGACCCAGTACTTC
CDR3 protein: CASKKGTGEETQYF
J gene: TRBJ2-5
clone size: few
D gene: TRBD1
V gene: TRBV2

CDR3 DNA: TGCGCCAGCAGCTTGGAAAAAGCGGCTCCCTACGAGCAGTACTTC
CDR3 protein: CASSLEKAAPYEQYF
J gene: TRBJ2-7
clone size: few
D gene: .
V gene: TRBV5-1

CDR3 DNA: TGCAGTGCAACAACTAGCGGGAGCTCCTACAATGAGCAGTTCTTC
CDR3 protein: CSATTSGSSYNEQFF
J gene: TRBJ2-1
clone size: few
D gene: TRBD2
V gene: TRBV20-1

CDR3 DNA: TGTGCCAGCAGTGAAAAGGGACTAGCGGAGAGCTACGAGCAGTACTTC
CDR3 protein: CASSEKGLAESYEQYF
J gene: TRBJ2-7
clone size: .
D gene: TRBD2
V gene: TRBV6-1

CDR3 DNA: TGTGCCACCAGTGCAGGAGACGGGGGGATCACAGATACGCAGTATTTT
CDR3 protein: CATSAGDGGITDTQYF
J gene: TRBJ2-3
clone size: .
D gene: TRBD2
V gene: TRBV24-1

CDR3 DNA: TGCAGCGTCGCACCGGGACAGTATTGGGACAATGAGCAGTTCTTC
CDR3 protein: CSVAPGQYWDNEQFF
J gene: TRBJ2-1
clone size: .
D gene: TRBD1
V gene: TRBV29-1

CDR3 DNA: TGCAGTGCTTCACAGGGGTCAGGGAGCAATCAGCCCCAGCATTTT
CDR3 protein: CSASQGSGSNQPQHF
J gene: TRBJ1-5
clone size: few
D gene: TRBD1
V gene: TRBV20-1

CDR3 DNA: TGTGCCAGCTGGGAATGGGGACTAGTTGGCGGAGAGCAGTACTTC
CDR3 protein: CASWEWGLVGGEQYF
J gene: TRBJ2-5
clone size: .
D gene: TRBD2
V gene: TRBV6-5

CDR3 DNA: TGCAGTGCTAGAGATGAGGGGGTGTCGGCTTTCTTT
CDR3 protein: CSARDEGVSAFF
J gene: TRBJ1-1
clone size: .
D gene: .
V gene: TRBV20-1

CDR3 DNA: TGTGCCAGCAGCTTCGGAGGGGGCATGAACACTGAAGCTTTCTTT
CDR3 protein: CASSFGGGMNTEAFF
J gene: TRBJ1-1
clone size: few
D gene: TRBD1
V gene: TRBV7-2

CDR3 DNA: TGTGCCAGCAGCCAAGATTTTGGACAGATTAACACTGAAGCTTTCTTT
CDR3 protein: CASSQDFGQINTEAFF
J gene: TRBJ1-1
clone size: .
D gene: .
V gene: TRBV3-1

CDR3 DNA: TGTGCCAGCAGAGGGACTAGCGGGATAAGGTCCTACGAGCAGTACTTC
CDR3 protein: CASRGTSGIRSYEQYF
J gene: TRBJ2-7
clone size: .
D gene: TRBD2
V gene: TRBV6-1

CDR3 DNA: TGTGCCAGCAGCTTCTTGGGGGTTGAGGGGAGCACGAATACGCAGTATTTT
CDR3 protein: CASSFLGVEGSTNTQYF
J gene: TRBJ2-3
clone size: .
D gene: .
V gene: TRBV7-3

CDR3 DNA: TGCAGTGCTAGAGACCGGGACTACCTCCCCTACGAGCAGTACTTC
CDR3 protein: CSARDRDYLPYEQYF
J gene: TRBJ2-7
clone size: few
D gene: TRBD2
V gene: TRBV20-1

CDR3 DNA: TGTGCCAGCAGTTACGAGGGGGGGACCTACGAGCAGTACTTC
CDR3 protein: CASSYEGGTYEQYF
J gene: TRBJ2-7
clone size: .
D gene: .
V gene: TRBV6-6

CDR3 DNA: TGTGCCAGCAGCCAAGAACGTGGAGGTATCCACACCGGGGAGCTGTTTTTT
CDR3 protein: CASSQERGGIHTGELFF
J gene: TRBJ2-2
clone size: .
D gene: .
V gene: TRBV3-1

CDR3 DNA: TGCGCCAGCGAGTTAGCGGGGCAAGAGACCCAGTACTTC
CDR3 protein: CASELAGQETQYF
J gene: TRBJ2-5
clone size: .
D gene: TRBD2
V gene: TRBV5-1

CDR3 DNA: TGTGCCAGCAGCTCCACTAGGGACAGGGGAGGGGATACGCAGTATTTT
CDR3 protein: CASSSTRDRGGDTQYF
J gene: TRBJ2-3
clone size: few
D gene: TRBD1
V gene: TRBV7-2

CDR3 DNA: TGCGCCAGCAGCTTGAATGATAATTCACCCCTCCACTTT
CDR3 protein: CASSLNDNSPLHF
J gene: TRBJ1-6
clone size: few
D gene: .
V gene: TRBV5-1

CDR3 DNA: TGTGCCAGCAGCTCCAGGGACCTGTGGGTCCCAGATACGCAGTATTTT
CDR3 protein: CASSSRDLWVPDTQYF
J gene: TRBJ2-3
clone size: .
D gene: .
V gene: TRBV5-6

CDR3 DNA: TGTGCCAGCACCCCCCTGAGGGAAAGGAGCAATCAGCCCCAGCATTTT
CDR3 protein: CASTPLRERSNQPQHF
J gene: TRBJ1-5
clone size: .
D gene: .
V gene: TRBV6-1

CDR3 DNA: TGTGCCAGCAGGGAGGCGCGGACTAGCGGGTCCGGGGAGCTGTTTTTT
CDR3 protein: CASREARTSGSGELFF
J gene: TRBJ2-2
clone size: .
D gene: TRBD2
V gene: TRBV5-6

CDR3 DNA: TGTGCCAGCGCCCTGGCAGGGGCTCGAAATACGCAGTATTTT
CDR3 protein: CASALAGARNTQYF
J gene: TRBJ2-3
clone size: .
D gene: .
V gene: TRBV27

CDR3 DNA: TGCAGTGCTAGGGAAGGAGCGGGGGAAGAGACCCAGTACTTC
CDR3 protein: CSAREGAGEETQYF
J gene: TRBJ2-5
clone size: .
D gene: TRBD2
V gene: TRBV20-1

CDR3 DNA: TGTGCCAGCAGTGCCCTCGGGAAAGAGACCCAGTACTTC
CDR3 protein: CASSALGKETQYF
J gene: TRBJ2-5
clone size: .
D gene: .
V gene: TRBV6-1

CDR3 DNA: TGTGCCAGCAGCTTATTTTATCGGGAGGATACCAATGAGCAGTTCTTC
CDR3 protein: CASSLFYREDTNEQFF
J gene: TRBJ2-1
clone size: few
D gene: TRBD2
V gene: TRBV11-1

CDR3 DNA: TGTGCCAGCAGTTTAGGTGTGCAGCCCCAGCATTTT
CDR3 protein: CASSLGVQPQHF
J gene: TRBJ1-5
clone size: many
D gene: .
V gene: TRBV7-9

CDR3 DNA: TGCAGTGCTAGACGAGGGGGGGGATCACCCCTCCACTTT
CDR3 protein: CSARRGGGSPLHF
J gene: TRBJ1-6
clone size: .
D gene: .
V gene: TRBV20-1

CDR3 DNA: TGTGCCAGCAGCCAAGGACCGGGACTAGCGCAGTCCTACGAGCAGTACTTC
CDR3 protein: CASSQGPGLAQSYEQYF
J gene: TRBJ2-7
clone size: .
D gene: TRBD2
V gene: TRBV3-1

CDR3 DNA: TGCGCCAGCAGCCAAAGGCCAGACAGGGGCCAGCCCCAGCATTTT
CDR3 protein: CASSQRPDRGQPQHF
J gene: TRBJ1-5
clone size: .
D gene: TRBD1
V gene: TRBV4-1

CDR3 DNA: TGCAGTGCTAGAGATCAGGGGATGAACACTGAAGCTTTCTTT
CDR3 protein: CSARDQGMNTEAFF
J gene: TRBJ1-1
clone size: once
D gene: .
V gene: TRBV20-1

CDR3 DNA: TGTGCCAGCAGTCCCGGACAGCGCTATGGCTACACCTTC
CDR3 protein: CASSPGQRYGYTF
J gene: TRBJ1-2
clone size: few
D gene: .
V gene: TRBV6-6

CDR3 DNA: TGTGCCAGCAGCGTAGTGGCGATCGGGACAGATATGCAGTATTTT
CDR3 protein: CASSVVAIGTDMQYF
J gene: TRBJ2-3
clone size: .
D gene: TRBD1
V gene: TRBV9